A selection of T cell receptor beta chains follows, all from one sample in a study of T cell responses to AZD1222 COVID-19 vaccine. Libraries were prepared by immunoSEQ multiplex PCR; TCRdb keeps only in-frame clonotypes and omits some of them. The sample records approximately 300,000 clones, almost 95% being singletons. This sample comprised peripheral blood, obtained 28 days after the second AZD1222 dose. The origin of the receptors is an adult who received the AZD1222 COVID-19 vaccine. CDR3s include the opening cysteine and the closing phenylalanine or tryptophan. D genes are given only for firm matches. Clone size is shown for a subset of rows, as once, few, many or a class of expanded clone.

D gene: TRBD2
J gene: TRBJ2-1
clone size: NA
V gene: TRBV5-1
CDR3 protein: CASHLAGGVDEQFF
CDR3 DNA: TGCGCCAGCCACCTAGCGGGGGGAGTCGATGAGCAGTTCTTC

D gene: NA
J gene: TRBJ1-2
clone size: NA
V gene: TRBV12-3/TRBV12-4
CDR3 protein: CASSLRHLYGYTF
CDR3 DNA: TGTGCCAGCAGTTTACGACATCTCTATGGCTACACCTTC

D gene: TRBD1
J gene: TRBJ1-6
clone size: NA
V gene: TRBV6-5
CDR3 protein: CASSYMTGGSPLHF
CDR3 DNA: TGTGCCAGCAGTTACATGACAGGGGGTTCACCCCTCCACTTT

D gene: NA
J gene: TRBJ2-7
clone size: NA
V gene: TRBV6-5
CDR3 protein: CASSYSPEGPYEQYF
CDR3 DNA: TGTGCCAGCAGTTACTCCCCTGAGGGTCCCTACGAGCAGTACTTC

D gene: NA
J gene: TRBJ2-3
clone size: NA
V gene: TRBV7-9
CDR3 protein: CASSSQTQYF
CDR3 DNA: TGTGCCAGCAGCTCCCAGACGCAGTATTTT

D gene: NA
J gene: TRBJ1-2
clone size: NA
V gene: TRBV5-1
CDR3 protein: CASNEGFNYGYTF
CDR3 DNA: TGCGCCAGCAACGAGGGGTTTAACTATGGCTACACCTTC

D gene: TRBD1
J gene: TRBJ1-3
clone size: NA
V gene: TRBV9
CDR3 protein: CASSPGGNSGNTIYF
CDR3 DNA: TGTGCCAGCAGCCCAGGGGGGAACTCTGGAAACACCATATATTTT

D gene: TRBD1
J gene: TRBJ1-2
clone size: once
V gene: TRBV27
CDR3 protein: CASMRDRVGGYTF
CDR3 DNA: TGTGCCAGCATGCGGGACAGGGTGGGCGGCTACACCTTC

D gene: TRBD1
J gene: TRBJ1-2
clone size: NA
V gene: TRBV3-1/TRBV3-2
CDR3 protein: CASSQSDRQGAGGYTF
CDR3 DNA: TGTGCCAGCAGCCAATCGGATCGACAGGGGGCGGGTGGCTACACCTTC

D gene: TRBD1
J gene: TRBJ2-7
clone size: once
V gene: TRBV27
CDR3 protein: CASSHQGQGPYEQYF
CDR3 DNA: TGTGCCAGCAGTCACCAGGGACAGGGCCCCTACGAGCAGTACTTC

D gene: NA
J gene: TRBJ1-4
clone size: NA
V gene: TRBV28
CDR3 protein: CASSLTLTNEKLFF
CDR3 DNA: TGTGCCAGCAGTTTAACGTTAACTAATGAAAAACTGTTTTTT

D gene: NA
J gene: TRBJ2-3
clone size: NA
V gene: TRBV5-1
CDR3 protein: CASSLGGQSDTQYF
CDR3 DNA: TGCGCCAGCAGCTTGGGAGGGCAGTCAGATACGCAGTATTTT

D gene: NA
J gene: TRBJ2-5
clone size: NA
V gene: TRBV2
CDR3 protein: CASKIQYQETQYF
CDR3 DNA: TGTGCCAGCAAGATCCAATACCAAGAGACCCAGTACTTC

D gene: NA
J gene: TRBJ2-1
clone size: NA
V gene: TRBV10-1
CDR3 protein: CASTAAERGNEQFF
CDR3 DNA: TGCGCCAGCACGGCAGCGGAGAGAGGAAATGAGCAGTTCTTC

D gene: NA
J gene: TRBJ2-1
clone size: NA
V gene: TRBV6-4
CDR3 protein: CASSGSSYNEQFF
CDR3 DNA: TGTGCCAGCAGTGGGAGCTCCTACAATGAGCAGTTCTTC

D gene: TRBD1
J gene: TRBJ1-1
clone size: NA
V gene: TRBV4-1
CDR3 protein: CASSHGDRVNTEAFF
CDR3 DNA: TGCGCCAGCAGCCACGGCGACAGGGTGAACACTGAAGCTTTCTTT

D gene: NA
J gene: TRBJ1-1
clone size: NA
V gene: TRBV6-5
CDR3 protein: CASSSTRDTEAFF
CDR3 DNA: TGTGCCAGCAGTTCTACACGAGACACTGAAGCTTTCTTT